This T cell receptor (beta chain) was sequenced for a study of blood T cell repertoires in COVID-19. Libraries were prepared by immunoSEQ multiplex PCR; TCRdb keeps only in-frame clonotypes and omits some of them. This table holds more than 150,000 clones, around nine tenths found once. CDR1 and CDR2 from the germline V gene are SGDLS and YYNGEE. The CDR3 runs 16 residues. V shed 2 bases and J shed 8 bases, with 22 bases lying between them. This sequence originates from a man between 65 and 85 years old with active or convalescent COVID-19. This chain joins TRBV9 and TRBJ1-2, with a tentative D call TRBD1 (5 bases). Sequenced sample: peripheral blood. CDR3 in amino acids: CASSVIPGLTGGGYTF. The CDR3, as DNA: TGTGCCAGCAGCGTGATCCCGGGACTCACCGGTGGGGGCTACACCTTC.